The 21 T cell receptor beta chains presented below share a single source sample, sequenced in a study of regulatory T cells in long-lasting Graves disease. The authors built TCR beta libraries using iRepertoire HTBI primers and Arm-PCR of CDR3 regions. One entry per CDR3 protein, called by TCRdb with MiXCR from the multiplex PCR reads. The top ten clones hold around 20% of a sample with some 350,000 distinct CDR3 sequences, roughly 15% of them seen once. Time point specified: newly diagnosed GD, antithyroid drugs for less than 3 months. The TCR library was made from RNA that had been extracted from PBMCs in TRIzol. The same sample was also used in a study of T cells in Graves' hyperthyroidism and ophthalmopathy.

The material was peripheral blood mononuclear cells (PBMCs), obtained at new diagnosis, from a patient treated with antithyroid drugs. These receptors all come from a woman under 30 with Graves disease.

This chain links TRBV11-1 with TRBJ2-3; D unresolved. Germline-derived CDR1 and CDR2 are SGHAT and FQDESV (reference sequence). The V end was cut by 1 base, the J end by 4 bases, with 9 bases between. The CDR3 spans 14 residues. The CDR3 DNA reads TGTGCCAGCAGCTTAGGGCTAGTACCAGATACGCAGTATTTT. It codes for CASSLGLVPDTQYF.

This clonotype was observed at least ten times. This rearrangement joins TRBV29-1 to TRBJ1-1, with TRBD1 as a possible D gene (5 bases). Germline CDR1 is SQVTM and CDR2 is ANQGSEA. V lost 7 bases to trimming and J lost 5 bases, with 17 bases between them. There are 13 residues in the CDR3. The CDR3 here is CSGLGGTGTEAFF. The CDR3 bases are TGCAGCGGACTCGGGGGGACTGGTACTGAAGCTTTCTTT.

This clonotype was seen at least ten times. J is TRBJ2-7 and V is TRBV12-3 or TRBV12-4; D possibly corresponds to TRBD1 (6 bases). Trimming took off 5 bases at V and 5 bases at J, with 10 bases between the two ends. The CDR3 runs to 12 residues. The CDR3 bases are TGTGCCAGCAGTCCTGACAGGAACGAGCAGTACTTC. Its protein product is CASSPDRNEQYF.

Only one count was recorded for this clonotype. A far larger clone is just one base off, so this is likely a read error. The gene calls are TRBV7-2 and TRBJ2-4; weak D call: TRBD2 (6 bases). CDR3 size: 15 residues. Germline values: CDR1 SGHTA, CDR2 FQGNSA. The V end lost 4 bases, the J end lost 3 bases, and 13 bases lay between the germline ends. CDR3 residues: CASSSGSGVKNIQYF. In DNA, the CDR3 is TGTGCCAGCAGCTCGGGCTCGGGGGTCAAAAACATTCAGTACTTC.

With regard to this clonotype: A much larger clonotype is one base distant, so this may be a read error. This rearrangement joins TRBV11-2 to TRBJ1-2; no clear D. CDR3 length: 13 residues. Looked up from germline, CDR1 is SGHAT and CDR2 is FQNNGV. This CDR3 is CAGSLRVLGGYTF. The CDR3 bases are TGTGCCGGCAGCTTACGGGTTCTGGGCGGCTACACCTTC.

This clonotype was seen many times. The chain joins TRBV5-1 to TRBJ2-1; possible D gene TRBD1, 6 bases. The germline gives CDR1 SGHRS, CDR2 YFSETQ. The CDR3 consists of 13 residues. V dropped 0 bases and J dropped 10 bases, with 11 bases sitting between them. The CDR3 DNA follows: TGCGCCAGCAGCTTGGCCGAGAGGGGGGAGCAGTTCTTC. This encodes CASSLAERGEQFF. The entire variable domain, with the rest obtained from reference TRBV5-1 and TRBJ2-1, is as follows: KAGVTQTPRYLIKTRGQQVTLSCSPISGHRSVSWYQQTPGQGLQFLFEYFSETQRNKGNFPGRFSGRQFSNSRSEMNVSTLELGDSALYLCASSLAERGEQFFGPGTRLTVL.

Of note for this clonotype: A read error is likely here: a far larger clone is one base away. The chain carries TRBV27 and TRBJ1-2; D call uncertain. The CDR3 covers 14 residues. Germline loops: CDR1 MNHEY, CDR2 SMNVEV (reference sequence). CDR3 in amino acids: CASSVDGPTYGCTF. DNA of the CDR3: TGTGCCAGCAGTGTGGACGGGCCCACCTATGGCTGCACCTTC.

This clonotype was counted ten times or more. The V call is TRBV2, the J call TRBJ2-3; possibly TRBD2 for D (6 bases). This CDR3 contains 14 residues. From germline, CDR1 is SNHLY and CDR2 FYNNEI. V was pared by 2 bases and J by 4 bases, with 10 bases between. The CDR3 DNA reads as TGTGCCAGCAGTGAACCGGGGGTGCCAGATACGCAGTATTTT. Translation gives CASSEPGVPDTQYF.

The chain links TRBV29-1 to TRBJ1-5, with D tentatively TRBD1 (6 bases). Deletions cut 4 bases from V and 3 bases from J, with 13 bases between. The CDR3 is 14 amino acids. Germline V CDR1 and CDR2: SQVTM, ANQGSEA. The CDR3 DNA reads TGCAGCGTTGTAGAACAGGGAGTCAATCAGCCCCAGCATTTT. Amino acids: CSVVEQGVNQPQHF. Complete variable domain (other parts from reference TRBV29-1 and TRBJ1-5): SAVISQKPSRDICQRGTSLTIQCQVDSQVTMMFWYRQQPGQSLTLIATANQGSEATYESGFVIDKFPISRPNLTFSTLTVSNMSPEDSSIYLCSVVEQGVNQPQHFGDGTRLSIL.

This chain connects TRBV5-1 to TRBJ2-2; 11 bases match TRBD1. Germline values: CDR1 SGHRS, CDR2 YFSETQ. There are 13 residues in the CDR3. J lost 7 bases, V lost 7 bases, and 3 bases had no gene match. The CDR3 region is CASGQGAIGELFF. The CDR3 coding sequence is TGCGCCAGCGGACAGGGGGCGATCGGGGAGCTGTTTTTT.

This clonotype was recorded at least ten times. The chain is built from TRBV6-5 and TRBJ2-2, with 8 nucleotides matching TRBD1. Germline CDR1 MNHEY, CDR2 SVGAGI. Germline trimming cut 2 bases from V and 5 bases from J; bases unmatched to any gene: 7. CDR3 length: 16 amino acids. The CDR3 DNA is TGTGCCAGCAGTTACCCCACAGGGGGAGTGACCGGGGAGCTGTTTTTT. Residues: CASSYPTGGVTGELFF.

V gene TRBV27 combines with J gene TRBJ1-2; unclear D gene. This CDR3 region has 17 residues. Germline loops: CDR1 MNHEY, CDR2 SMNVEV (reference sequence). The V gene lost 2 bases and the J gene lost 3 bases, with 19 bases spanning the gap. The CDR3 is CASSLGMDVWDYYGYTF. In nucleotides, the CDR3 is TGTGCCAGCAGTTTAGGAATGGATGTCTGGGATTACTATGGCTACACCTTC.

This clonotype occurred a few times. The chain links TRBV27 to TRBJ2-7, with D perhaps TRBD1 (5 bases). CDR1 is MNHEY, CDR2 SMNVEV, per germline (reference sequence). The germline V and J ends were trimmed by 3 bases and 6 bases, with 12 bases remaining between them. This CDR3 has 13 residues. In DNA, the CDR3 is TGTGCCAGCAGTTTTGGTCCTAGGGGCGAGCAGTACTTC. Protein: CASSFGPRGEQYF.

This clonotype was counted at least ten times. The chain links TRBV20-1 to TRBJ2-7; weak D call: TRBD2 (6 bases). V was pared by 6 bases and J by 5 bases, with 20 bases between. The CDR3 consists of 14 residues. Germline lookup yields CDR1 DFQATT and CDR2 SNEGSKA (reference sequence). CDR3 sequence: CSAGGFGGAHEQYF. In DNA, the CDR3 is TGCAGTGCGGGCGGGTTCGGAGGGGCACACGAGCAGTACTTC.

This clonotype was recorded many times. This chain links TRBV30 with TRBJ1-1; possible D gene TRBD1, 5 bases. The CDR3 is made up of 12 amino acids. V gave up 5 bases and J gave up 7 bases, with 14 bases separating them. Germline lookup yields CDR1 GTSNPN and CDR2 SVGIG (reference sequence). CDR3 nucleotides: TGTGCCTGGGCACGGGGGAATGGTGAAGCTTTCTTT. It yields the protein CAWARGNGEAFF.

In this sample, this clonotype turned up many times. Sequence at one end of the junction differs from germline and may be a read error. V is TRBV7-8 and J is TRBJ1-1; D gene unclear. CDR1 and CDR2 from the germline V gene are SGHVS and FQNEAQ. This CDR3 spans 12 amino acids. CDR3 amino acids: CASSLSGPGCVF. The CDR3 bases are TGTGCCAGCAGCTTAAGTGGGCCAGGTTGCGTGTTT. The full variable domain, its missing parts supplied by reference TRBV7-8 and TRBJ1-1, is GAGVSQSPRYKVAKRGQDVALRCDPISGHVSLFWYQQALGQGPEFLTYFQNEAQLDKSGLPSDRFFAERPEGSVSTLKIQRTQQEDSAVYLCASSLSGPGCVFGQGTRLTVV.

This clonotype came up a few times. The chain has TRBV5-6 and TRBJ2-7, with D maybe TRBD2 (7 bases). The length of the CDR3 is 17 residues. Trimming left V 1 base short and J 5 bases short, with 22 bases between. CDR1 is SGHDT, CDR2 YYEEEE, per germline. Written as DNA, the CDR3 is TGTGCCAGCAGCTTGTATTCCCAGGGGAGGGCTGGGGACGAGCAGTACTTC. As protein: CASSLYSQGRAGDEQYF.

A few counts support this clonotype. The chain is built from TRBV20-1 and TRBJ2-1, with 9 bases aligning to TRBD2. Germline values: CDR1 DFQATT, CDR2 SNEGSKA (reference sequence). The CDR3 is made up of 16 amino acids. The trim removed 0 bases at V and 6 bases at J, leaving 9 bases unmatched. This CDR3 reads CSARDLRRGGRNEQFF. The CDR3 coding sequence is TGCAGTGCTAGAGATCTAAGGCGGGGGGGCCGCAATGAGCAGTTCTTC.

This clonotype was picked up a small number of times. The chain has TRBV19 and TRBJ2-5; a possible D gene is TRBD1 (7 bases). V lost 2 bases, J lost 1 base, and 8 bases lay in between. In germline, CDR1 is LNHDA, CDR2 SQIVND (reference sequence). This CDR3 is 14 amino acids long. The CDR3 DNA reads as TGTGCCAGTAGTATACAGGGGGGCCAAGAGACCCAGTACTTC. It yields the protein CASSIQGGQETQYF.

The CDR3 region is CASSLALRGRGSTDTQYF. In nucleotides, the CDR3 is TGTGCCAGCAGCTTAGCGCTAAGGGGCAGGGGGAGCACAGATACGCAGTATTTT. V and J are TRBV7-9 and TRBJ2-3, with TRBD1 identical over 7 bases. The V segment lost 0 bases and the J segment 0 bases; nucleotides outside the gene matches: 9. The CDR3 sequence is 18 residues long. The germline V gene encodes CDR1 SEHNR and CDR2 FQNEAQ (reference sequence).

This clonotype came up many times. The chain couples TRBV5-6 to TRBJ1-1; 8 nucleotides align to TRBD1. Losses at the gene ends were 2 bases for V and 4 bases for J; bases not matched to a gene: 7. In germline, CDR1 is SGHDT, CDR2 YYEEEE. The CDR3 extends over 15 amino acids. The CDR3 loop reads CASSFLQGVSTEAFF. In DNA form, the CDR3 reads TGTGCCAGCAGCTTTTTACAGGGGGTTAGCACTGAAGCTTTCTTT.